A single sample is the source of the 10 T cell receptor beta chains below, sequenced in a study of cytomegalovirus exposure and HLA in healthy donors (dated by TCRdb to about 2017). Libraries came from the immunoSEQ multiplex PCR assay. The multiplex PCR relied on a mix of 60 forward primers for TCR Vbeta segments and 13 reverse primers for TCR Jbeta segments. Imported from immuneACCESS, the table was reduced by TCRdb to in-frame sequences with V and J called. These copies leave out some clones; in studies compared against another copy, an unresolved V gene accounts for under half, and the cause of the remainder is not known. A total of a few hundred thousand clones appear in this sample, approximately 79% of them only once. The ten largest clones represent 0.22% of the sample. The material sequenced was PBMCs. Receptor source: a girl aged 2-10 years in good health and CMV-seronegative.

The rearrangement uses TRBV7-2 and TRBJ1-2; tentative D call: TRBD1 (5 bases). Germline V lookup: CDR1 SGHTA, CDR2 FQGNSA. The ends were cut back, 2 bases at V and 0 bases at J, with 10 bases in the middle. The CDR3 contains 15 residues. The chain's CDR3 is CASSLQGTANYGYTF. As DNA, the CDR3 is TGTGCCAGCAGCTTACAGGGAACGGCTAACTATGGCTACACCTTC.

The CDR3, as DNA: TGTGCCAGCAAACGGTGGGAGGGTAGGTCCACTGAAGCTTTCTTT. It translates to CASKRWEGRSTEAFF. The chain has TRBV6-1 and TRBJ1-1; D ambiguous. There are 15 residues in the CDR3. Germline V gene lookup returns CDR1 MNHNS and CDR2 SASEGT. Trimming stripped 7 bases from V and 4 bases from J, with 19 bases between.

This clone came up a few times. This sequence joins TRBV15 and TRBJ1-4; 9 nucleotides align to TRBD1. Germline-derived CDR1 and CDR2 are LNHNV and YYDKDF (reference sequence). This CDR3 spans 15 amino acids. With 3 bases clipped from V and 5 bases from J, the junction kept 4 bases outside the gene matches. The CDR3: CATSSTGTGNEKLFF. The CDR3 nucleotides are TGTGCCACCAGCAGCACCGGGACAGGGAATGAAAAACTGTTTTTT.

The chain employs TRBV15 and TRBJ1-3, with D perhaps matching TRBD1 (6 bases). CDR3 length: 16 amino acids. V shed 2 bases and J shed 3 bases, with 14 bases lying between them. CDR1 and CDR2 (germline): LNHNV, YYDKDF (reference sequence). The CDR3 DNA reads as TGTGCCACCAGCAGATTACGGGGGGCGGATGGAAACACCATATATTTT. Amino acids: CATSRLRGADGNTIYF.

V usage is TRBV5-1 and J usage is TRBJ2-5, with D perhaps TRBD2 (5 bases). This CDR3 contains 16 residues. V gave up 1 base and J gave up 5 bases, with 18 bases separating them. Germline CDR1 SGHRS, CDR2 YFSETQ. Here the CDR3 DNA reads TGCGCCAGCAGCTTGAGGACTGGCTTGTTGTGGGAGACCCAGTACTTC. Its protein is CASSLRTGLLWETQYF. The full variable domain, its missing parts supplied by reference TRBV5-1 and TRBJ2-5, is KAGVTQTPRYLIKTRGQQVTLSCSPISGHRSVSWYQQTPGQGLQFLFEYFSETQRNKGNFPGRFSGRQFSNSRSEMNVSTLELGDSALYLCASSLRTGLLWETQYFGPGTRLLVL.

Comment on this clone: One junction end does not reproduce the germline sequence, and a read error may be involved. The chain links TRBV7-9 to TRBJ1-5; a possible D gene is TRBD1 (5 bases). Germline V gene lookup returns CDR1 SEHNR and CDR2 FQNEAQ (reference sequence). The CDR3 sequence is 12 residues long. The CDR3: CSSRTDSSSQHF. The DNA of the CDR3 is TGTTCCAGCAGAACAGACAGCTCATCCCAGCATTTT.

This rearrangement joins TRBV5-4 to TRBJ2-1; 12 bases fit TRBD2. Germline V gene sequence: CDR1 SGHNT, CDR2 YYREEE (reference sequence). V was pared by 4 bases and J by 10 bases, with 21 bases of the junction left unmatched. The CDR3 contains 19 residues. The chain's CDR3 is CASSRPHGPSGGASDEQFF. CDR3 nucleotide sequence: TGTGCCAGCAGCCGCCCCCACGGGCCTAGCGGGGGGGCCTCAGACGAGCAGTTCTTC.

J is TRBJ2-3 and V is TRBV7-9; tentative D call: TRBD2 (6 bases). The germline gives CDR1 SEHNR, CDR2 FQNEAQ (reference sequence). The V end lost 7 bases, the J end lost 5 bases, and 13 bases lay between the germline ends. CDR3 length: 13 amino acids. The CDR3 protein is CASTPPEGDTQYF. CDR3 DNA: TGTGCCAGCACCCCCCCGGAGGGAGATACGCAGTATTTT.

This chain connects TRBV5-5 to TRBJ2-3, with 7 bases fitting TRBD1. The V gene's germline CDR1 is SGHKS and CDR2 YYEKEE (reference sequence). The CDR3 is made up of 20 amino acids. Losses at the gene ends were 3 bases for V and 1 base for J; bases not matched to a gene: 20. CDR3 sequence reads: CASSSGQVFFRWLGTDTQYF. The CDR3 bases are TGTGCCAGCAGCTCCGGACAGGTTTTTTTCAGATGGCTGGGCACAGATACGCAGTATTTT.

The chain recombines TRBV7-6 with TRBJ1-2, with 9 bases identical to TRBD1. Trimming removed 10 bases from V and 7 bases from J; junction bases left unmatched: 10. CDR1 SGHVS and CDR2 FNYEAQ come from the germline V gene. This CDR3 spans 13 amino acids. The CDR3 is CAIAGTGISGYTF. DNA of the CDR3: TGTGCCATCGCCGGGACAGGGATTAGTGGCTACACCTTC.